Presented here are 26 T cell receptor beta chains from one specimen sequenced in a study of CXCR3-negative and CXCR3-positive naive CD8 T cells. Preparation of TRB cDNA libraries relied on 5' RACE carrying UMI labels. From the 5' RACE reads, TCRdb lists one entry per CDR3 protein and no DNA. The sample holds about 130,000 distinct CDR3 sequences. Material for sequencing was naive CXCR3- CD8+ T cells from blood. Documented subset: CD45RO-CCR7+CD27+CD95- naive CD8+ T cells lacking CXCR3 (TNR3-). The origin of the receptors is a human donor in good health. Some clones in this sample may be carry-over from other donors' samples.

The chain uses TRBV3-1 and TRBJ2-5. The CDR3 consists of 15 residues. CDR1 and CDR2 from the germline V gene are LGHDT and YNNKEL (reference sequence). This chain's CDR3 is CASSQGPSQFSTQYF.

The chain employs TRBV29-1 and TRBJ2-1. CDR1 and CDR2 from the germline V gene are SQVTM and ANQGSEA. The CDR3 length is 14 residues. CDR3 sequence: CSVQAKFTKDEQFF.

The rearrangement joins TRBV14 to TRBJ1-1; TCRdb reports TRBD1, a call that lacks DNA to check it against. The germline gives CDR1 SGHDN, CDR2 FVKESK. This CDR3 is built from 19 residues. This chain's CDR3 is CASSQDLAGGPFGDTEAFF.

The rearrangement joins TRBV6-2 or TRBV6-3 to TRBJ2-6; TCRdb's D gene call, TRBD1, goes unchecked for lack of DNA. CDR1 is MNHEY and CDR2 is SVGEGT in the germline V gene. CDR3 length equals 15 residues. The CDR3 loop is CASSYGGTGANVLTF.

V usage is TRBV12-3 or TRBV12-4 and J usage is TRBJ2-1; TCRdb gives TRBD1 as the D gene, but with no DNA this cannot be confirmed. The CDR3 is 14 residues long. CDR3 loop: CASSPGTSINEQFF.

This chain uses TRBV15 with TRBJ1-2; the TCRdb D gene call, TRBD1, has no DNA to confirm it. The CDR3 has 15 residues. Looked up from germline, CDR1 is LNHNV and CDR2 is YYDKDF (reference sequence). The CDR3 spells CATSRTDRGSYGYTF. The complete variable domain, with remaining parts taken from reference TRBV15 and TRBJ1-2, reads DAMVIQNPRYQVTQFGKPVTLSCSQTLNHNVMYWYQQKSSQAPKLLFHYYDKDFNNEADTPDNFQSRRPNTSFCFLDIRSPGLGDTAMYLCATSRTDRGSYGYTFGSGTRLTVV.

The V and J genes are TRBV4-2 and TRBJ2-3; TCRdb lists TRBD2, though no DNA is available to test this call. CDR3 length: 15 residues. Germline V gene sequence: CDR1 LGHNA, CDR2 YNFKEQ. The CDR3 is CASSQDRGGGDTQYF.

J is TRBJ2-5 and V is TRBV7-6; the D call from TCRdb, TRBD2, cannot be confirmed without DNA. This CDR3 region has 14 residues. Looked up from germline, CDR1 is SGHVS and CDR2 is FNYEAQ. The CDR3 is CASSFGTRKETQYF.

The CDR3 spells CASSLLLTGNTIYF. The chain uses TRBV7-9 and TRBJ1-3. CDR1 is SEHNR, CDR2 FQNEAQ, per germline (reference sequence). The CDR3 consists of 14 residues.

This chain uses TRBV23-1 with TRBJ2-5; with no DNA, the TCRdb D assignment of TRBD1 cannot be verified. TRBV23-1 qualifies as an ORF whose function is uncertain. The length of the CDR3 is 14 residues. The CDR3 loop is CASMRQGIQETQYF.

V gene TRBV5-1 combines with J gene TRBJ2-1. CDR1 is SGHRS, CDR2 YFSETQ, per germline. CDR3 length: 16 residues. The CDR3 spells CASSLDWFLSYNEQFF.

The V call is TRBV7-3, the J call TRBJ2-3; checking the TCRdb D call of TRBD1 is not possible without DNA. The CDR3 has 17 residues. Germline lookup yields CDR1 SGHTA and CDR2 FQGTGA. The CDR3 sequence is CASSQDPPLGVTDTQYF.

This CDR3 is CASSRLASTDTQYF. The J gene is TRBJ2-3, the V gene TRBV28; the D call of TRBD2 rests on TCRdb alone, since no DNA is present to check it. Germline V CDR1 and CDR2: MDHEN, SYDVKM. The CDR3 has 14 amino acids. The complete variable domain, with remaining parts taken from reference TRBV28 and TRBJ2-3, reads DVKVTQSSRYLVKRTGEKVFLECVQDMDHENMFWYRQDPGLGLRLIYFSYDVKMKEKGDIPEGYSVSREKKERFSLILESASTNQTSMYLCASSRLASTDTQYFGPGTRLTVL.

V and J are TRBV28 and TRBJ2-1. The CDR3 length is 14 residues. Germline CDR1 MDHEN, CDR2 SYDVKM. CDR3 residues: CASRSGSSYNEQFF. Variable domain in full (rest from reference TRBV28 and TRBJ2-1): DVKVTQSSRYLVKRTGEKVFLECVQDMDHENMFWYRQDPGLGLRLIYFSYDVKMKEKGDIPEGYSVSREKKERFSLILESASTNQTSMYLCASRSGSSYNEQFFGPGTRLTVL.

This chain links TRBV6-2 or TRBV6-3 with TRBJ2-7. The V gene's germline CDR1 is MNHEY and CDR2 SVGEGT. There are 12 residues in the CDR3. This CDR3 reads CASSRPALEQYF.

The rearrangement uses TRBV29-1 and TRBJ1-2. Germline V CDR1 and CDR2: SQVTM, ANQGSEA. The CDR3 runs 11 residues. The CDR3 sequence is CSVLEGTGYTF.

The chain links TRBV6-1 to TRBJ1-2; TCRdb gives TRBD1 as the D gene, but with no DNA this cannot be confirmed. CDR3 size: 17 residues. Germline CDR1 reads MNHNS; CDR2 reads SASEGT. The CDR3 sequence: CASSESGQGARGYGYTF.

V usage is TRBV9 and J usage is TRBJ1-6. Germline V CDR1 and CDR2: SGDLS, YYNGEE. There are 15 residues in the CDR3. CDR3 region: CASSPLGTSDSPLHF.

The chain carries TRBV12-3 or TRBV12-4 and TRBJ1-5; TCRdb's D gene call, TRBD1, goes unchecked for lack of DNA. This CDR3 has 17 amino acids. The CDR3 sequence: CASTKGVGQGAGQPQHF.

This sequence joins TRBV4-1 and TRBJ1-1; TCRdb indicates TRBD1, and absent DNA this call remains unverified. Germline V gives CDR1 MGHRA, CDR2 YSYEKL. The CDR3 has 12 amino acids. The CDR3 reads CASSQNPGEAFF.

The chain joins TRBV6-2 or TRBV6-3 to TRBJ2-7. This CDR3 is 13 amino acids long. Per the germline V gene, CDR1 is MNHEY and CDR2 is SVGEGT. CDR3 residues: CASDAGGSYEQYF.

The V gene is TRBV7-9, the J gene TRBJ2-7; TCRdb lists TRBD1, though no DNA is available to test this call. CDR3 length equals 13 residues. Per the germline V gene, CDR1 is SEHNR and CDR2 is FQNEAQ (reference sequence). CDR3 amino acids: CASSPDSTYEQYF.

The V and J genes are TRBV20-1 and TRBJ2-1; TCRdb gives TRBD1 as the D gene, but with no DNA this cannot be confirmed. The CDR3 extends over 15 amino acids. In germline, CDR1 is DFQATT, CDR2 SNEGSKA (reference sequence). This chain's CDR3 is CSTPWGGGNYNEQFF.

The rearrangement links TRBV27 to TRBJ1-3; the TCRdb D gene call, TRBD1, has no DNA to confirm it. Per germline, CDR1 MNHEY and CDR2 SMNVEV (reference sequence). The CDR3 contains 15 residues. The CDR3 reads CASSLFRGYGNTIYF.

The rearrangement joins TRBV20-1 to TRBJ2-5; TCRdb selects TRBD2, and the lack of DNA leaves this call unchecked. There are 12 residues in the CDR3. The V gene's germline CDR1 is DFQATT and CDR2 SNEGSKA (reference sequence). CDR3 amino acids: CSAMGGGETQYF.

The gene calls are TRBV6-5 and TRBJ1-1; TCRdb's D gene call, TRBD1, goes unchecked for lack of DNA. Germline values: CDR1 MNHEY, CDR2 SVGAGI. The CDR3 length is 14 residues. The CDR3 region is CASRQGLSNTEAFF.